The next 10 T cell receptor beta chains were all read from a single sample in a study of blood T cell repertoires in COVID-19. The data were produced by immunoSEQ multiplex PCR, yet TCRdb's version contains in-frame clones alone and is incomplete. The table records over 25,000 clones, 75% to 90% of them present only once. Input material: peripheral blood. These receptors came from a man in his 60s with acute or convalescent COVID-19.

Comments on this clone: Other DNA variants within this sample encode the same CDR3. The chain links TRBV18 to TRBJ2-5, with D possibly TRBD2 on 6 matching bases. CDR3 length: 13 amino acids. Germline assignment: CDR1 KGHSH and CDR2 LQKENI. V was trimmed by 1 base and J by 4 bases, leaving 7 bases between them. The CDR3: CASSPQGGETQYF. CDR3 DNA: TGTGCCAGCTCACCACAGGGAGGAGAGACCCAGTACTTC.

J is TRBJ2-7 and V is TRBV18; D gene unclear. The germline V gene has CDR1 KGHSH and CDR2 LQKENI. Trimming cost V 3 bases and J 1 base, with 7 bases left between them. The CDR3 is made up of 13 amino acids. The CDR3 DNA is TGTGCCAGCTCACCTTCTCGGTCCTACGAGCAGTACTTC. It encodes CASSPSRSYEQYF.

This chain uses TRBV7-6 with TRBJ1-1; 11 bases match TRBD1. CDR1 and CDR2 from the germline V gene are SGHVS and FNYEAQ. The CDR3 length is 16 residues. J was trimmed by 6 bases and V by 6 bases; bases with no gene match: 12. The CDR3 loop is CASSRAGTGGRPEAFF. DNA for the CDR3: TGTGCCAGCAGTCGCGCCGGGACAGGGGGACGGCCTGAAGCTTTCTTT.

J is TRBJ2-3 and V is TRBV6-5; D remains unclear. CDR1 MNHEY and CDR2 SVGAGI come from the germline V gene. The CDR3 runs 14 residues. V was cut by 8 bases and J by 4 bases, with 16 bases left in between. DNA for the CDR3: TGTGCCAGCCTGGCCCGAGGTCAGTCAGATACGCAGTATTTT. Amino acids: CASLARGQSDTQYF.

The chain is built from TRBV2 and TRBJ2-2; TRBD1 agrees at 11 bases. V lost 5 bases, J lost 4 bases, and 3 bases stayed unmatched. From germline, CDR1 is SNHLY and CDR2 FYNNEI. The CDR3 runs to 15 residues. This CDR3 reads CASSRDRGSTGELFF. CDR3 DNA: TGTGCCAGCAGTCGGGACAGGGGGTCCACCGGGGAGCTGTTTTTT.

The chain uses TRBV6-1 and TRBJ1-2, with TRBD1 as a possible D gene (5 bases). Germline-derived CDR1 and CDR2 are MNHNS and SASEGT. The CDR3 is made up of 15 amino acids. V lost 3 bases, J lost 8 bases, and 19 bases lay in between. The CDR3 region is CASSDHPGAPRGYTF. The DNA of the CDR3 is TGTGCCAGCAGTGACCACCCTGGGGCACCGAGGGGCTACACCTTC.

This clone turned up a few times. This chain links TRBV30 with TRBJ1-1; D is uncertain. Germline CDR1 GTSNPN, CDR2 SVGIG (reference sequence). This CDR3 spans 14 amino acids. The V gene lost 2 bases and the J gene lost 0 bases, with 10 bases spanning the gap. The CDR3 DNA sequence: TGTGCCTGGAGTCGTCGCAGAATGAACACTGAAGCTTTCTTT. This translates into CAWSRRRMNTEAFF. The whole variable domain, filled in from reference TRBV30 and TRBJ1-1, reads SQTIHQWPATLVQPVGSPLSLECTVEGTSNPNLYWYRQAAGRGLQLLFYSVGIGQISSEVPQNLSASRPQDRQFILSSKKLLLSDSGFYLCAWSRRRMNTEAFFGQGTRLTVV.

The V and J genes are TRBV7-3 and TRBJ2-3, with TRBD2 matching over 12 bases. Germline V gives CDR1 SGHTA, CDR2 FQGTGA. Losses at the gene ends were 3 bases for V and 3 bases for J; bases not matched to a gene: 7. The CDR3 is 17 amino acids. The CDR3 DNA follows: TGTGCCAGCAGCTTCTCAATGACTAGCGGGAGAACAGATACGCAGTATTTT. This gives the protein CASSFSMTSGRTDTQYF.

This chain connects TRBV30 to TRBJ1-4; D perhaps matches TRBD1 (5 bases). Looked up from germline, CDR1 is GTSNPN and CDR2 is SVGIG (reference sequence). Trimming cost V 0 bases and J 4 bases, with 12 bases left between them. The CDR3 length is 15 residues. CDR3 loop: CAWSVKQAFNEKLFF. The CDR3, as DNA: TGTGCCTGGAGTGTAAAACAGGCCTTTAATGAAAAACTGTTTTTT.

This clone was observed once. The chain uses TRBV5-4 and TRBJ2-5, with D possibly TRBD2 on 5 matching bases. V gave up 4 bases and J gave up 1 base, with 8 bases separating them. Germline V lookup: CDR1 SGHNT, CDR2 YYREEE (reference sequence). This CDR3 has 13 amino acids. The CDR3 sequence: CASSRTGQETQYF. The DNA of the CDR3 is TGTGCCAGCAGCCGGACTGGCCAAGAGACCCAGTACTTC.